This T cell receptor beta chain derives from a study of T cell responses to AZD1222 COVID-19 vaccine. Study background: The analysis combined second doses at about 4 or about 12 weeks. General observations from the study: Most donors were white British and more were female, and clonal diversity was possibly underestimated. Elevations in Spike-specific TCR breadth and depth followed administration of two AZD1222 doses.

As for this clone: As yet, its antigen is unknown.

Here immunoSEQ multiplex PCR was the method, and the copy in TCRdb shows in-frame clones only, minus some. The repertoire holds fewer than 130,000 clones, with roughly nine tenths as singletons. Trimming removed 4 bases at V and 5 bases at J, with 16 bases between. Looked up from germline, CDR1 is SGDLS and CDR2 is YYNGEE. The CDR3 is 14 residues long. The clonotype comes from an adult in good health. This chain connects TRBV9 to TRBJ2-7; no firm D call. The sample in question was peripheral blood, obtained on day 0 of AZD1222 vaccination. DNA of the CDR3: TGTGCCAGCAGCCCTTCGGTTAGAGCTCACGAGCAGTACTTC. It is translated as CASSPSVRAHEQYF.